This TCR beta chain appears in the sequencing data of a study of blood T cell repertoires in COVID-19. Overall study context: From the United States, Italy and Spain came samples of acute and convalescent COVID-19. In each case, the material was cDNA or gDNA derived from T cells, B-cell-depleted T cells, or PBMCs.

As processed by the authors: For nucleated cells, counts were estimated from reference gene primer amplification. The table came from immunoSEQ multiplex PCR; TCRdb's copy has only in-frame clones and leaves some out. The V and J calls and clone size are taken from that table; D and trimming were inferred from the DNA. The repertoire holds 180,000 or so clones, with roughly four fifths as singletons. V was cut by 0 bases and J by 5 bases, with 10 bases left in between. The germline V gene has CDR1 LGHNT and CDR2 FRNRAP. The CDR3 totals 14 residues. The sequenced sample was peripheral blood. The rearrangement uses TRBV12-5 and TRBJ2-5; D gene ambiguous. The sequence was obtained from a man aged 40-49 years who had recovered from COVID-19. CDR3 amino acids: CASGLVIGSETQYF. CDR3 nucleotide sequence: TGTGCTAGTGGTTTGGTAATCGGGTCGGAGACCCAGTACTTC.